This TCR beta chain was observed in a study of shared clonotypes between healthy human individuals. Looking at the study overall: CD4 naive cells filled three plates per donor, CD4 memory three, CD8 naive two and CD8 memory one.

CDR1 is SGHAT and CDR2 is FQNNGV in the germline V gene. The CDR3 has 12 amino acids. Trimming took 5 bases from V and 9 from J; bases not matched to a gene: 4. Note on this clone: Its target is not known.

Every subset's genomic DNA went evenly onto several immunoSEQ plates. Assay used: immunoSEQ multiplex PCR; TCRdb lists only in-frame clones, some missing. The table lists some 2 million clones, about 94% of them singletons, with approximately 1.2% in the top ten. Study results and limitations: The sampled material consisted only of blood, and tissue repertoires are likely to differ.

Naive CD8 populations comprised CD45RO-negative cells positively selected for CCR7, excluding terminally differentiated effector memory CD45RA+ cells. The sequence came from a man younger than 35 in good health. The chain uses TRBV11-2 and TRBJ2-1; 7 positions agree with TRBD1. Sequences were obtained from naive CD8+ T cells sorted from blood. CDR3 sequence (DNA): TGTGCCAGCAGCCCAACAGGGGCTGAGCAGTTCTTC. Translation: CASSPTGAEQFF.